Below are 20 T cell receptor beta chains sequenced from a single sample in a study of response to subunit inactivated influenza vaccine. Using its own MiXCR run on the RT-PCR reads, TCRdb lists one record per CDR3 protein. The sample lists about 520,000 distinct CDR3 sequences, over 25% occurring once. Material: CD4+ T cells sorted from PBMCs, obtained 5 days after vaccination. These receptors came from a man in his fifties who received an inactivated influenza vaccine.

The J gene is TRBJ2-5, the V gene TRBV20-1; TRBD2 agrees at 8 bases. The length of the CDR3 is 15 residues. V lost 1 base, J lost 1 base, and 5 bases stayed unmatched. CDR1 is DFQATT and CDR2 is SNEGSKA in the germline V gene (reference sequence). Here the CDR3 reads CSARGISGGQETQYF. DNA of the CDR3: TGCAGTGCTAGAGGAATAAGCGGGGGCCAAGAGACCCAGTACTTC.

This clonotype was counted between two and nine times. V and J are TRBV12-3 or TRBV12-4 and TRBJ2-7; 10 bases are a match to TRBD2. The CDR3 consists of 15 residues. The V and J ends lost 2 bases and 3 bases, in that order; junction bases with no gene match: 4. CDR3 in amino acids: CASSLQREGRYEQYF. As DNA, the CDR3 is TGTGCCAGCAGTTTACAGCGGGAGGGCCGCTACGAGCAGTACTTC.

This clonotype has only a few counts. CDR3 nucleotide sequence: TGTGCCAGCAGCTATGACTTGTTGGGGAGTGGCTACACCTTC. Translated: CASSYDLLGSGYTF. The chain is built from TRBV12-3 or TRBV12-4 and TRBJ1-2; D is ambiguous. The CDR3 covers 14 residues. Between the trimmed V and J ends, which lost 6 bases and 7 bases, there was a span of 18 bases.

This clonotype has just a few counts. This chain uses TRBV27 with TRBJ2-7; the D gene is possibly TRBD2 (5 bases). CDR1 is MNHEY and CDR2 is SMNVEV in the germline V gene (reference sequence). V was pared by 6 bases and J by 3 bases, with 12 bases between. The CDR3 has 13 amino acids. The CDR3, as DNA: TGTGCCAGCAGCCCGAGGGCGCACTACGAGCAGTACTTC. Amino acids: CASSPRAHYEQYF.

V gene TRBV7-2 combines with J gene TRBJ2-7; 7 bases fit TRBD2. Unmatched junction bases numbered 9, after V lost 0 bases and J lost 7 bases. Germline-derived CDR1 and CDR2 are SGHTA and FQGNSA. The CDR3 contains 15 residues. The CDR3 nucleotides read TGTGCCAGCAGCTTAGCGCCGGGACGGGGAGGGGAGCAGTACTTC. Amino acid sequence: CASSLAPGRGGEQYF.

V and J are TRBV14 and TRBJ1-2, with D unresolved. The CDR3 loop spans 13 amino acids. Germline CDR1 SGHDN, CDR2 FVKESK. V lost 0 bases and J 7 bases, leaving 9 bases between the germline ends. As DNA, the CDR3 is TGTGCCAGCAGCCAAGATAAATTCGGTGGCTACACCTTC. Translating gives CASSQDKFGGYTF.

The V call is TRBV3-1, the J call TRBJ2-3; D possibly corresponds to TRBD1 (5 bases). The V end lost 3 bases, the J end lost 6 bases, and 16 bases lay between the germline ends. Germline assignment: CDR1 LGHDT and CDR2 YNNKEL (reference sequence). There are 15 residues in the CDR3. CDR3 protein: CASSQLGAGRDTQYF. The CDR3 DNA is TGTGCCAGCAGCCAGTTAGGGGCAGGCAGGGATACGCAGTATTTT.

CDR3 in DNA: TGTGCCAGCAGTTACAGGGGGCTGAGTTCCTATAATTCACCCCTCCACTTT. It is translated as CASSYRGLSSYNSPLHF. This sequence joins TRBV6-5 and TRBJ1-6; 7 bases fit TRBD1. Germline CDR1 reads MNHEY; CDR2 reads SVGAGI. The CDR3 is made up of 17 amino acids. V lost 2 bases, J lost 1 base, and 5 bases stayed unmatched.

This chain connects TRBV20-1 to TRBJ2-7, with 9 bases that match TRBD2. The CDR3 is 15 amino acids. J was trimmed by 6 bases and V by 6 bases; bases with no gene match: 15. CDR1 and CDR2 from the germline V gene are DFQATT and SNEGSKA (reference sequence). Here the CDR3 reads CSAPVISGGSREQYF. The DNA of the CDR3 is TGCAGTGCCCCGGTGATTAGCGGGGGCAGTCGCGAGCAGTACTTC.

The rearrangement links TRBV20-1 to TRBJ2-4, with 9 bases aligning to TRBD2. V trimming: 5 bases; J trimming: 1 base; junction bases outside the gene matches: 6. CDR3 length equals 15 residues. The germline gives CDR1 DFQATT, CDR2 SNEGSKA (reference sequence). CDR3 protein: CSAPAGGSAKNIQYF. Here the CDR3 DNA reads TGCAGTGCTCCCGCGGGAGGGTCGGCCAAAAACATTCAGTACTTC.

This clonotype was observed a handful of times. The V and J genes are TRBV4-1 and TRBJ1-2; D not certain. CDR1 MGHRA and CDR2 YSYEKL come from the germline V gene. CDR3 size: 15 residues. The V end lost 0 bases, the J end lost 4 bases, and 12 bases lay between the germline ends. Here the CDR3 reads CASSQDLHGAYGYTF. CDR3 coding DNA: TGCGCCAGCAGCCAAGACCTACATGGCGCCTATGGCTACACCTTC.

The CDR3 spells CASSLETGANTGELFF. In DNA form, the CDR3 reads TGTGCCAGCAGTTTGGAAACAGGAGCAAACACCGGGGAGCTGTTTTTT. The chain carries TRBV6-2 or TRBV6-3 and TRBJ2-2, with D possibly matching TRBD1 (5 bases). The germline V gene has CDR1 MNHEY and CDR2 SVGEGT. V was cut by 4 bases and J by 2 bases, with 14 bases left in between. This CDR3 is built from 16 residues.

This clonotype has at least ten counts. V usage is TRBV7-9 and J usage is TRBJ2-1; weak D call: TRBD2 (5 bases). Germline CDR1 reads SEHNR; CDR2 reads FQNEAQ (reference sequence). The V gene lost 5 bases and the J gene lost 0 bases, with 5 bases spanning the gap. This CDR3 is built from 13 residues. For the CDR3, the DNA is TGTGCCAGCAGCGGGAGCTCCTACAATGAGCAGTTCTTC. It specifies CASSGSSYNEQFF.

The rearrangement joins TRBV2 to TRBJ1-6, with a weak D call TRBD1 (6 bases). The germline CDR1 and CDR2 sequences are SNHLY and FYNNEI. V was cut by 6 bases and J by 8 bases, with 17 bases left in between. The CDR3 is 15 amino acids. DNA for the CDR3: TGTGCCAGCAGATCATTAGCGGCAGGGGATTCACCCCTCCACTTT. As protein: CASRSLAAGDSPLHF.

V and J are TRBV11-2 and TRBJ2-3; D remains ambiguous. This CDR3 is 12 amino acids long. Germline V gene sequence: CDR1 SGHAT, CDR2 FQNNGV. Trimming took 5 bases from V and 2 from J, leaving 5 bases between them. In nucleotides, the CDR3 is TGTGCCAGCAGCCAGAACACAGATACGCAGTATTTT. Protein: CASSQNTDTQYF.

CDR3 nucleotide sequence: TGTGCCACCAGTGATTGGACGTGGGCTGGAGATACGCAGTATTTT. Protein product: CATSDWTWAGDTQYF. The chain is built from TRBV24-1 and TRBJ2-3; D gene ambiguous. In germline, CDR1 is KGHDR, CDR2 SFDVKD. V lost 2 bases to trimming and J lost 5 bases, with 13 bases between them. CDR3 length: 15 residues.

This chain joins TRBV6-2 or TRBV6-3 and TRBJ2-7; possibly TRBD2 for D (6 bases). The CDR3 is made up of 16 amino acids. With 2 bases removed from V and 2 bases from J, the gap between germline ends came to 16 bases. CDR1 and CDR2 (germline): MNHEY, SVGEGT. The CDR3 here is CASSYTGGAYAYEQYF. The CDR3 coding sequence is TGTGCCAGCAGTTACACCGGCGGGGCTTATGCCTACGAGCAGTACTTC.

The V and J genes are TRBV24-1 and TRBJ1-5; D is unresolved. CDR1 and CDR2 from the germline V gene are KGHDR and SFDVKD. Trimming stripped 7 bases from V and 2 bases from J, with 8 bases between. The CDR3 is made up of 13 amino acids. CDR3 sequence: CATSENGNQPQHF. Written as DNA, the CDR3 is TGTGCCACCAGCGAAAATGGCAATCAGCCCCAGCATTTT.

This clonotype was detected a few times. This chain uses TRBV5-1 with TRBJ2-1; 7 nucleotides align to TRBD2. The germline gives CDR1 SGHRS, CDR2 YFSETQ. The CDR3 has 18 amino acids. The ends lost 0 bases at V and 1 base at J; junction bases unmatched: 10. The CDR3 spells CASSLALAAYPSYNEQFF. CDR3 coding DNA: TGCGCCAGCAGCTTGGCCCTAGCGGCTTACCCGTCCTACAATGAGCAGTTCTTC.

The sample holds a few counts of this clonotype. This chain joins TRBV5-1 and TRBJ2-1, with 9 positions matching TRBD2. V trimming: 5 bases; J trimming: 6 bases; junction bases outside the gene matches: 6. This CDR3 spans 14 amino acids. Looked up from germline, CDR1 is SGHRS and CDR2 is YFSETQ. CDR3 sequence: CASRVGTSFNEQFF. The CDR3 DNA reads TGCGCCAGCAGGGTCGGGACTAGCTTCAATGAGCAGTTCTTC. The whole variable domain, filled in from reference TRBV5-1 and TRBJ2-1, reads KAGVTQTPRYLIKTRGQQVTLSCSPISGHRSVSWYQQTPGQGLQFLFEYFSETQRNKGNFPGRFSGRQFSNSRSEMNVSTLELGDSALYLCASRVGTSFNEQFFGPGTRLTVL.